The source of this TCR beta chain is a study of vaccination and CD4 T cells after COVID-19. General study results and limits: When vaccine-specific clones from convalescent patients were examined, 304 of 307 were spike mono-reactive.

Concerning this clonotype: Its cognate antigen is unknown.

Once obtained from cultured CD4+ T cells, the DNA was sequenced using the Oncomine TCR Beta short-read assay. Genomic DNA from cultured CD4+ T cells was extracted. A single record per CDR3 protein comes from TCRdb applying MiXCR to the PCR reads. The sample consists of roughly 13,000 distinct CDR3 sequences, about 55% of them appearing once. Germline V gene sequence: CDR1 SGHTA, CDR2 FQGTGA. The CDR3 consists of 15 residues. J gave up 4 bases and V 5 bases, and 7 bases lay outside the gene matches. Treatment: roughly 10-day PBMC culture with coronavirus spike peptide pools or control peptides (ViraFEST assay). TCRs were sequenced by ViraFEST after antigen-specific T cells had been expanded with peptide pools. Cultures of PBMCs, around 2 million per well, were set up with approximately 9.6 IU/ml IL-2 and 8 to 10 ug/ml peptide pools.

This receptor was obtained from a human donor who had recovered from COVID-19. The specimen was CD4+ T cells from blood, cultured in vitro. The V and J genes are TRBV7-3 and TRBJ2-2, with 7 bases lining up with TRBD2. CDR3 residues: CASSINLAATGELFF. CDR3 bases: TGTGCCAGCAGCATCAACCTAGCGGCCACCGGGGAGCTGTTTTTT.